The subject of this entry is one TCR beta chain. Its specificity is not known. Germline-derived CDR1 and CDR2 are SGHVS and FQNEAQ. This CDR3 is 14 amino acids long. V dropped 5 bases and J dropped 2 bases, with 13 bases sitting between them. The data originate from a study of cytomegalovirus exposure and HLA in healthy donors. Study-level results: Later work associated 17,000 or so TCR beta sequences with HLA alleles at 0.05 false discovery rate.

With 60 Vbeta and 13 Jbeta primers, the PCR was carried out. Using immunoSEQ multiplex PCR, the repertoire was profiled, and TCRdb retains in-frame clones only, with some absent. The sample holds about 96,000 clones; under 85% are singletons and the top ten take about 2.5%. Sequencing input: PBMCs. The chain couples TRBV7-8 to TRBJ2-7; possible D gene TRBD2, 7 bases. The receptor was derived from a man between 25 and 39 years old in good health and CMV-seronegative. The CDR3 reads CASSPPGGTYEQYF. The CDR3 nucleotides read TGTGCCAGCAGCCCCCCGGGGGGCACCTACGAGCAGTACTTC.